These T cell receptor beta chains were read from a single sample in a study of blood T cell repertoires in COVID-19. Assay: immunoSEQ multiplex PCR; the TCRdb copy retains only in-frame clones and omits some. This table has approximately 200,000 clones, around 88% appearing once. The sample comprised PBMCs or T cells enriched from blood (not recorded which). Every receptor here comes from a woman younger than 45 who had recovered from COVID-19. The CDR3 runs from the conserved cysteine through the conserved F or W. The order of the fields is clone size, D gene, V gene, J gene, CDR3 protein, CDR3 DNA. A D gene is named only where the DNA matches it firmly. Expanded clones are given a class, and other clones once, few, many or no size at all.

>-|-|TRBV25-1|TRBJ1-2
CASSEGGTVYGYTF
TGTGCCAGCAGTGAAGGGGGGACGGTCTATGGCTACACCTTC
>-|-|TRBV29-1|TRBJ1-1
CSVEIFPPAPGTEAFF
TGCAGCGTTGAAATCTTCCCGCCAGCCCCCGGGACTGAAGCTTTCTTT
>once|-|TRBV13|TRBJ2-7
CASSSSGDEQYF
TGTGCCAGCAGCTCATCTGGAGACGAGCAGTACTTC
>-|-|TRBV5-6|TRBJ2-6
CASSLPPGYGANVLTF
TGTGCCAGCAGCTTACCTCCAGGTTATGGGGCCAACGTCCTGACTTTC
>once|TRBD1|TRBV19|TRBJ2-7
CASRTQGASYEQYF
TGTGCCAGTAGGACACAGGGGGCGAGCTACGAGCAGTACTTC
>-|TRBD1|TRBV5-1|TRBJ2-1
CASSFLWTGETYNEQFF
TGCGCCAGCAGCTTTTTGTGGACAGGGGAAACCTACAATGAGCAGTTCTTC
>-|TRBD2|TRBV5-1|TRBJ2-7
CASSLEAGVGYEQYF
TGCGCCAGCAGCTTGGAAGCGGGAGTAGGCTACGAGCAGTACTTC
>-|-|TRBV5-5|TRBJ2-3
CASSLLEMGLDTQYF
TGTGCCAGCAGTTTGCTAGAAATGGGGCTAGATACGCAGTATTTT
>-|TRBD2|TRBV28|TRBJ2-1
CASSFSLAGGHNEQFF
TGTGCCAGCAGTTTCTCACTAGCGGGAGGCCACAATGAGCAGTTCTTC
>-|-|TRBV28|TRBJ1-1
CASRREHTEAFF
TGTGCCAGCAGAAGGGAGCACACTGAAGCTTTCTTT
>few|-|TRBV6-2/TRBV6-3|TRBJ1-1
CASSYRLRGTEAFF
TGTGCCAGCAGTTATCGACTCCGGGGCACTGAAGCTTTCTTT
>-|-|TRBV5-6|TRBJ1-5
CASSSAVEPQHF
TGTGCCAGCAGCTCAGCGGTGGAGCCCCAGCATTTT
>few|-|TRBV27|TRBJ2-7
CASRGAINEQYF
TGTGCCAGCAGGGGGGCGATCAACGAGCAGTACTTC
>-|-|TRBV28|TRBJ1-1
CASSLSWPGTEAFF
TGTGCCAGCAGTTTGTCCTGGCCGGGGACTGAAGCTTTCTTT
>-|TRBD2|TRBV11-3|TRBJ2-1
CASSLDRLAGSYNEQFF
TGTGCCAGCAGCTTAGATAGGCTAGCGGGCTCCTACAATGAGCAGTTCTTC
>-|-|TRBV6-5|TRBJ2-4
CASSYSPLSAKNIQYF
TGTGCCAGCAGTTACTCGCCACTTTCAGCCAAAAACATTCAGTACTTC
>-|TRBD2|TRBV28|TRBJ2-7
CASSPYVREFISEQYF
TGTGCCAGCAGCCCCTATGTGCGGGAGTTTATATCCGAGCAGTACTTC
>once|TRBD1|TRBV28|TRBJ2-1
CASSPRVGTVLVQFF
TGTGCCAGCAGCCCCAGGGTTGGGACAGTATTAGTCCAGTTCTTC
>-|TRBD2|TRBV2|TRBJ2-3
CASSPGLAGTDTQYF
TGTGCCAGCAGCCCGGGACTAGCGGGCACAGATACGCAGTATTTT
>-|-|TRBV27|TRBJ2-7
CASSFAGAAYEQYF
TGTGCCAGCAGTTTTGCGGGGGCAGCCTACGAGCAGTACTTC